The 12 T cell receptor beta chains below all came from one sample that was sequenced in a study of regulatory T cells in long-lasting Graves disease. CDR3 regions were amplified by Arm-PCR using iRepertoire HTBI primers to build TCR beta libraries. TCRdb re-called the multiplex PCR reads with MiXCR, one entry per CDR3 protein. Of hundreds of thousands of distinct CDR3 sequences listed, 15% to 20% are singletons. The sample's time point: newly diagnosed GD, antithyroid drugs for less than 3 months. Isolated PBMC RNA provided the starting material for the TCR library. The sample also formed part of further work on T cells in Graves' hyperthyroidism and ophthalmopathy.

Here the sequenced sample was peripheral blood mononuclear cells (PBMCs), taken at new diagnosis, from a patient treated with antithyroid drugs. Every receptor here comes from a woman in her 30s with Graves disease.

V gene TRBV5-1 combines with J gene TRBJ2-7; unclear D gene. Germline CDR1 SGHRS, CDR2 YFSETQ. V was cut by 0 bases and J by 4 bases, with 11 bases left in between. The length of the CDR3 is 14 residues. The CDR3 here is CASSLGPSEYEQYF. The DNA of the CDR3 is TGCGCCAGCAGCTTGGGCCCCTCTGAGTACGAGCAGTACTTC.

This clonotype was detected many times. The chain employs TRBV7-2 and TRBJ2-6; D perhaps matches TRBD1 (6 bases). This CDR3 contains 15 residues. Germline V gene lookup returns CDR1 SGHTA and CDR2 FQGNSA. V was cut by 5 bases and J by 2 bases, with 10 bases left in between. The CDR3 reads CASSVKGAGANVLTF. CDR3 nucleotides: TGTGCCAGCAGCGTTAAGGGGGCTGGGGCCAACGTCCTGACTTTC. Using reference TRBV7-2 and TRBJ2-6 for the parts outside the CDR3, the full variable domain is GAGVSQSPSNKVTEKGKDVELRCDPISGHTALYWYRQSLGQGLEFLIYFQGNSAPDKSGLPSDRFSAERTGGSVSTLTIQRTQQEDSAVYLCASSVKGAGANVLTFGAGSRLTVL.

This clonotype was detected a few times. This chain links TRBV30 with TRBJ1-1; D remains ambiguous. Germline V gene lookup returns CDR1 GTSNPN and CDR2 SVGIG (reference sequence). This CDR3 is 15 amino acids long. V lost 0 bases to trimming and J lost 1 base, with 12 bases between them. CDR3 protein: CAWSVDGSPNTEAFF. CDR3 coding DNA: TGTGCCTGGAGTGTCGATGGCTCACCGAACACTGAAGCTTTCTTT.

This clonotype was counted at least ten times. The V and J genes are TRBV2 and TRBJ1-4; unclear D gene. CDR1 is SNHLY and CDR2 is FYNNEI in the germline V gene. CDR3 length: 14 residues. Trimming took off 7 bases at V and 7 bases at J, with 16 bases between the two ends. In DNA, the CDR3 is TGTGCCAGCATCCCGACCGCTAACCGTGAAAAACTGTTTTTT. This encodes CASIPTANREKLFF.

J is TRBJ2-7 and V is TRBV7-9; TRBD2 matches 15 bases. This CDR3 has 18 amino acids. CDR1 and CDR2 (germline): SEHNR, FQNEAQ (reference sequence). J lost 1 base, V lost 5 bases, and 9 bases had no gene match. CDR3 protein: CASSARLGTSGRSYEQYF. The CDR3, as DNA: TGTGCCAGCAGCGCCAGGCTAGGGACTAGCGGGAGGTCCTACGAGCAGTACTTC. Filled out from reference TRBV7-9 and TRBJ2-7, the complete variable domain reads DTGVSQNPRHKITKRGQNVTFRCDPISEHNRLYWYRQTLGQGPEFLTYFQNEAQLEKSRLLSDRFSAERPKGSFSTLEIQRTEQGDSAMYLCASSARLGTSGRSYEQYFGPGTRLTVT.

This clonotype was counted many times. V and J are TRBV18 and TRBJ1-5; D ambiguous. Germline V gene data show CDR1 as KGHSH and CDR2 as LQKENI. Trimming took 3 bases from V and 9 from J, leaving 15 bases between them. There are 14 residues in the CDR3. CDR3 DNA: TGTGCCAGCTCACCCGGGGAGAGGCTTTGGCCCCAGCATTTT. It encodes CASSPGERLWPQHF. Supplemented by reference TRBV18 and TRBJ1-5, the full variable domain reads NAGVMQNPRHLVRRRGQEARLRCSPMKGHSHVYWYRQLPEEGLKFMVYLQKENIIDESGMPKERFSAEFPKEGPSILRIQQVVRGDSAAYFCASSPGERLWPQHFGDGTRLSIL.

This clonotype was observed many times. J is TRBJ2-7 and V is TRBV10-3; D may be TRBD2 (6 bases). CDR3 length equals 14 residues. V was trimmed by 5 bases and J by 1 base, leaving 12 bases between them. Germline CDR1 reads ENHRY; CDR2 reads SYGVKD. CDR3 coding DNA: TGTGCCATCAGTTTGTATGGGACTTCCTACGAGCAGTACTTC. Translated, it gives CAISLYGTSYEQYF.

This clonotype occurred many times. This chain connects TRBV2 to TRBJ2-5; tentatively, D is TRBD1 or TRBD2 (5 bases each). The germline V and J ends were trimmed by 3 bases and 3 bases, with 11 bases remaining between them. This CDR3 has 14 residues. The germline gives CDR1 SNHLY, CDR2 FYNNEI. This chain's CDR3 is CASSDEGSEETQYF. The CDR3, as DNA: TGTGCCAGCAGTGACGAGGGGTCTGAAGAGACCCAGTACTTC.

This clonotype has just a few counts. The chain couples TRBV3-1 to TRBJ1-2; unclear D gene. The CDR3 totals 15 residues. Germline CDR1 reads LGHDT; CDR2 reads YNNKEL (reference sequence). V was shortened by 0 bases and J by 3 bases, with 11 bases between the two germline ends. The DNA of the CDR3 is TGTGCCAGCAGCCAAGATGGAGGGATTTACTATGGCTACACCTTC. Residues: CASSQDGGIYYGYTF.

This clonotype was seen many times. The chain is built from TRBV7-2 and TRBJ1-1; D is perhaps TRBD1 (5 bases). Germline V gives CDR1 SGHTA, CDR2 FQGNSA. The CDR3 loop spans 14 amino acids. The V end lost 5 bases, the J end lost 3 bases, and 13 bases lay between the germline ends. The CDR3 is CASSGAGWDTEAFF. In nucleotides, the CDR3 is TGTGCCAGCAGCGGGGCTGGGTGGGACACTGAAGCTTTCTTT.

With regard to this clonotype: The junction departs from germline at one end; a sequencing error may be responsible. V gene TRBV28 combines with J gene TRBJ1-5; 7 bases are a match to TRBD1. CDR3 size: 14 residues. CDR1 and CDR2 (germline): MDHEN, SYDVKM. The CDR3 region is CAGSPGQVWQPQHF. The CDR3 nucleotides are TGTGCCGGCAGTCCCGGACAGGTGTGGCAGCCCCAGCATTTT. Supplemented by reference TRBV28 and TRBJ1-5, the full variable domain reads DVKVTQSSRYLVKRTGEKVFLECVQDMDHENMFWYRQDPGLGLRLIYFSYDVKMKEKGDIPEGYSVSREKKERFSLILESASTNQTSMYLCAGSPGQVWQPQHFGDGTRLSIL.

This clonotype was seen many times. V and J are TRBV7-2 and TRBJ2-5, with 12 bases fitting TRBD2. Trimming removed 0 bases from V and 9 bases from J; junction bases left unmatched: 8. There are 16 residues in the CDR3. Germline lookup yields CDR1 SGHTA and CDR2 FQGNSA. CDR3 residues: CASSLATSGRLGAQYF. The CDR3 coding sequence is TGTGCCAGCAGCTTAGCCACTAGCGGGAGGCTAGGAGCCCAGTACTTC. Filled out from reference TRBV7-2 and TRBJ2-5, the complete variable domain reads GAGVSQSPSNKVTEKGKDVELRCDPISGHTALYWYRQSLGQGLEFLIYFQGNSAPDKSGLPSDRFSAERTGGSVSTLTIQRTQQEDSAVYLCASSLATSGRLGAQYFGPGTRLLVL.